A selection of T cell receptor beta chains follows, all from one sample in a study of blood T cell repertoires in COVID-19. This table comes from immunoSEQ multiplex PCR, and its TCRdb copy is limited to in-frame clones, with some not included. Of some 330,000 clones listed, roughly nine tenths are singletons. The material sequenced was peripheral blood. Every receptor here comes from a woman aged 25 to 39 with COVID-19, enrolled during active disease. The CDR3 runs from the conserved cysteine through the conserved F or W. The D gene is left open where the match is weak. Expanded clones are given a class, and other clones once, few, many or no size at all.

v_gene	d_gene	j_gene	abundance	CDR3nt	CDR3aa
TRBV11-2	-	TRBJ1-3	-	TGTGCCAGCAGTCGACAGGGAAACACCATATATTTT	CASSRQGNTIYF
TRBV5-5	-	TRBJ2-3	-	TGTGCCAGCAGCCCAGGACACGCCACTAGCACAGATACGCAGTATTTT	CASSPGHATSTDTQYF
TRBV5-5	-	TRBJ2-2	-	TGTGCCAGCCACCCACAGCTGAACACCGGGGAGCTGTTTTTT	CASHPQLNTGELFF
TRBV10-2	TRBD1	TRBJ1-1	-	TGCGCCAGCAGTGAGTCTTCTCGGGACAGACTGAACACTGAAGCTTTCTTT	CASSESSRDRLNTEAFF
TRBV5-1	-	TRBJ2-5	once	TGCGCCAGCAGCTTGGCGGGACTCCCAGAGACCCAGTACTTC	CASSLAGLPETQYF
TRBV5-4	-	TRBJ2-2	once	TGTGCCAGCAGCTTGGATGGGGGGATTTTCCACGCCGGGGAGCTGTTTTTT	CASSLDGGIFHAGELFF
TRBV4-3	-	TRBJ2-3	-	TGCGCCAGCAGCCAAGAAGGCAGCAGAGGCGGGGCAGATACGCAGTATTTT	CASSQEGSRGGADTQYF
TRBV2	-	TRBJ1-6	-	TGTGCCAGCGGGGGCCAGAACCATAATTCACCCCTCCACTTT	CASGGQNHNSPLHF
TRBV6-1	TRBD1	TRBJ1-5	few	TGTGCCAGCAGTGAGAATTGGGGACAGGGCAATCAGCCCCAGCATTTT	CASSENWGQGNQPQHF
TRBV6-1	TRBD1	TRBJ1-2	-	TGTGCCAGCAGTGAGGAGAGTAGGCAGGGGGGAGATGGCTACACCTTC	CASSEESRQGGDGYTF
TRBV9	-	TRBJ2-7	-	TGTGCCAGCAGCACCGGGGGTGTGGCCTGGGAGCAGTACTTC	CASSTGGVAWEQYF
TRBV5-4	TRBD1	TRBJ2-7	-	TGTGCCAGCAGCCCCTCCGGGACAGGGGCTAGGGAGCAGTACTTC	CASSPSGTGAREQYF
TRBV2	TRBD2	TRBJ2-3	-	TGTGCCGGTAGCGGGGTCGGCACAGATACGCAGTATTTT	CAGSGVGTDTQYF
TRBV2	TRBD1	TRBJ1-6	-	TGTGCCAGCACCAGGGACAGGGGGCGCGAATCACCCCTCCACTTT	CASTRDRGRESPLHF